Reported below is one TCR beta chain. The antigen it binds to is not known. These data originate in a study of T cell clusters in autoimmune cytopenias (dated by TCRdb to the late 2010s). The study in broad terms: The median TRB sequencing depth was around 50,000 reads per sample, and the median number of distinct TRB clonotypes was around 2,500 per sample. Alongside healthy, CLL and autoimmune hepatitis controls, autoimmune cytopenia patients had their peripheral blood TRB and IGH repertoires sequenced at active disease and again during treatment follow-up. The goal of the study was to determine whether autoimmune cytopenia patients have a disease-specific immune repertoire signature that could serve as a blood-based biomarker. General study outcomes and caveats: The T cell clusters were defined only in silico, and the functional role of the clusters still needed to be validated experimentally. TRB repertoire shifts, with less even repertoires observed in secondary cytopenia and CLL, were mostly attributed to lymphoma bias rather than autoimmunity. The GLIPH analysis suggested a lack of physiological T cell clusters in primary autoimmune cytopenia patients, since around 56 clusters were exclusive to healthy donors whereas over 15 were exclusive to patients. Healthy donors showed about 3-fold more exclusive TRB clusters than active autoimmune hepatitis patients, consistent with an autoimmunity-wide signature. The cluster-lack signature was not observed for secondary cytopenia versus CLL, as the signature was apparently masked by the dominant lymphoma-associated repertoire.

Per sample, around 230 ng of peripheral blood genomic DNA, about 38,000 genome equivalents, was used for TRB amplification. Multiplex PCR with a touch-down protocol amplified TRB rearrangements, with the TRB-A and TRB-B primer pools combined in a single tube. Two consecutive PCR reactions with Phusion HS II polymerase added Illumina adapters and sample indices to the amplicons. The amplicons were purified from gel with the NucleoSpin Gel and PCR Clean-up kit, after which the amplicons were quantified by Qubit and checked for quality on an Agilent 2100 Bioanalyzer. Sequencing of the libraries was done on an Illumina MiSeq with paired-end, single-indexed, 600-cycle runs. As for how the authors treated the data: Alignment and assembly of TRB reads were performed with MiXCR version 2.1.12 and the default MiXCR reference library. A clone was defined by each unique CDR3 nucleotide sequence, and analysis was restricted to productive sequences with at least two reads. Repertoire diversity was assessed by alpha-parameterized diversity profiles (alpha 0 to 5), including Shannon (alpha 1) and Simpson (alpha 2) indices, computed with an R script. The tcR package was used to compute combinatorial TRB VJ usage, which was then compared between cohorts by principal component analysis with ade4. Using GLIPH, TCRbeta CDR3s were clustered on pairs of cohorts matched for age and read depth, and a Wilcoxon test was used to compare cluster frequencies. The reads were reprocessed in TCRdb, with one entry per CDR3 protein sequence and no accompanying DNA. What appears here as the V and J calls and clone size reflects TCRdb's work, not the paper's. The table for this sample records about 5,000 distinct CDR3 sequences. The leading ten clones occupy about 28% of the sample.

For CDR1 and CDR2, the germline V gene (reference sequence) lists LNHDA and SQIVND. Taken from cysteine to phenylalanine, the CDR3 has 16 residues. The protein alone is recorded here. This clonotype originated in a human donor with an autoimmune cytopenia or autoimmune hepatitis (not recorded which). Sequencing used peripheral blood. The chain couples TRBV19 to TRBJ1-5; TCRdb calls TRBD1, which cannot be checked without DNA. The CDR3 reads as follows: CASSPGTGFRNQPQHF.